Below, 14 T cell receptor beta chains from the same sample are listed, as sequenced in a study of cytomegalovirus exposure and HLA in healthy donors. Researchers ran the PCR with 60 Vbeta and 13 Jbeta primers. Assay used: immunoSEQ multiplex PCR; TCRdb lists only in-frame clones, some missing. The table has 95,000 to 150,000 clones, roughly 80% seen once. The sample consisted of PBMCs. The receptor set was obtained from a man aged 30 to 39 in good health and CMV-seropositive.

The chain combines TRBV4-3 with TRBJ1-1, with 7 nucleotides matching TRBD1. The CDR3 loop spans 15 amino acids. CDR1 LGHNA and CDR2 YSLEER come from the germline V gene. With 0 bases clipped from V and 4 bases from J, the junction kept 5 bases outside the gene matches. The CDR3 region is CASSQEAGGGTEAFF. The DNA for the CDR3 is TGCGCCAGCAGCCAAGAAGCAGGGGGAGGCACTGAAGCTTTCTTT.

V gene TRBV5-1 combines with J gene TRBJ2-6, with a possible D match to TRBD1 (6 bases). This CDR3 has 19 amino acids. Trimming pared 3 bases from V and 2 bases from J, leaving 21 bases between. Per the germline V gene, CDR1 is SGHRS and CDR2 is YFSETQ. CDR3 DNA: TGCGCCAGCAGCTCGGGTGGCCAGGGGCGTCTTACTGGGGCCAACGTCCTGACTTTC. Translation: CASSSGGQGRLTGANVLTF. Together with reference TRBV5-1 and TRBJ2-6, the CDR3 gives the full variable domain: KAGVTQTPRYLIKTRGQQVTLSCSPISGHRSVSWYQQTPGQGLQFLFEYFSETQRNKGNFPGRFSGRQFSNSRSEMNVSTLELGDSALYLCASSSGGQGRLTGANVLTFGAGSRLTVL.

V and J are TRBV10-3 and TRBJ2-7; 10 bases are shared with TRBD1. CDR1 and CDR2 from the germline V gene are ENHRY and SYGVKD. This CDR3 spans 15 amino acids. V was pared by 6 bases and J by 6 bases, with 11 bases of the junction left unmatched. The CDR3 loop is CAIRGPGQGMVEQYF. The CDR3 bases are TGTGCCATCAGGGGACCGGGACAGGGGATGGTCGAGCAGTACTTC.

This chain joins TRBV6-1 and TRBJ1-5; 9 nucleotides align to TRBD1. Trimming cost V 6 bases and J 4 bases; bases outside gene matches: 7. This CDR3 spans 15 amino acids. The germline V gene encodes CDR1 MNHNS and CDR2 SASEGT. This chain's CDR3 is CASRPGQGSNQPQHF. CDR3 coding DNA: TGTGCCAGCAGACCCGGACAGGGGAGTAATCAGCCCCAGCATTTT.

This sequence joins TRBV7-2 and TRBJ2-7, with TRBD1 matching over 9 bases. The germline CDR1 and CDR2 sequences are SGHTA and FQGNSA. This CDR3 region has 16 residues. V lost 4 bases to trimming and J lost 3 bases; unmatched junction nucleotides: 10. The CDR3 spells CASSYGTGTGGYEQYF. CDR3 nucleotide sequence: TGTGCCAGCAGCTATGGGACAGGGACGGGTGGCTACGAGCAGTACTTC.

In this sample, this clone turned up a few times. The gene calls are TRBV5-1 and TRBJ2-7; D unresolved. This CDR3 is 13 amino acids long. Trimming pared 0 bases from V and 2 bases from J, leaving 6 bases between. Germline V gene lookup returns CDR1 SGHRS and CDR2 YFSETQ. CDR3 region: CASSLAVAYEQYF. For the CDR3, the DNA is TGCGCCAGCAGCTTGGCGGTAGCCTACGAGCAGTACTTC.

The chain combines TRBV10-1 with TRBJ2-1; D may be TRBD1 (5 bases). From germline, CDR1 is WNHNN and CDR2 SYGVQD (reference sequence). Deletions cut 3 bases from V and 6 bases from J, with 12 bases between. This CDR3 is built from 14 residues. CDR3 residues: CASSDGGALNEQFF. The CDR3 nucleotides are TGCGCCAGCAGTGATGGTGGGGCCCTCAATGAGCAGTTCTTC.

The chain links TRBV6-6 to TRBJ2-7, with D perhaps matching TRBD2 (6 bases). V was cut by 4 bases and J by 2 bases, with 15 bases left in between. The length of the CDR3 is 15 residues. From germline, CDR1 is MNHNY and CDR2 SVGAGI (reference sequence). Written as DNA, the CDR3 is TGTGCCAGCAGTTCCCGGGACTTTCGGCCCTACGAGCAGTACTTC. This translates into CASSSRDFRPYEQYF.

Here the CDR3 DNA reads TGTGCCAGCAGCTGGCAACAGGGGCGATCTAATGAAAAACTGTTTTTT. Protein sequence: CASSWQQGRSNEKLFF. The chain carries TRBV11-2 and TRBJ1-4, with 7 bases lining up with TRBD1. V lost 4 bases and J lost 3; bases outside the gene matches: 8. The CDR3 length is 16 residues. Germline CDR1 is SGHAT and CDR2 is FQNNGV.

The rearrangement links TRBV7-9 to TRBJ2-2; 9 bases fit TRBD1. CDR3 length equals 18 residues. Per germline, CDR1 SEHNR and CDR2 FQNEAQ (reference sequence). Trimming removed 5 bases from V and 1 base from J; junction bases left unmatched: 11. The DNA for the CDR3 is TGTGCCAGCAGCCCGGGGAGCCTGACAGGGGGGAACACCGGGGAGCTGTTTTTT. It specifies CASSPGSLTGGNTGELFF.

The chain links TRBV10-1 to TRBJ2-5; D uncertain. With 3 bases removed from V and 7 bases from J, the gap between germline ends came to 12 bases. The CDR3 has 13 amino acids. Germline CDR1 reads WNHNN; CDR2 reads SYGVQD (reference sequence). CDR3 protein: CASSDSGLGTQYF. CDR3 sequence (DNA): TGCGCCAGCAGTGATTCAGGCCTTGGGACCCAGTACTTC.

The chain links TRBV15 to TRBJ1-1; 7 bases are a match to TRBD1. V lost 0 bases and J lost 7; bases outside the gene matches: 11. Germline lookup yields CDR1 LNHNV and CDR2 YYDKDF (reference sequence). CDR3 length: 16 residues. The CDR3 reads CATSRDGTDILHEAFF. CDR3 nucleotide sequence: TGTGCCACCAGCAGAGATGGGACAGACATCCTTCATGAAGCTTTCTTT.

V gene TRBV7-9 combines with J gene TRBJ1-2; TRBD1 matches 9 bases. Per germline, CDR1 SEHNR and CDR2 FQNEAQ (reference sequence). The length of the CDR3 is 14 residues. After removal of 5 bases from V and 8 bases from J, the junction contained 9 bases not matched to a gene. CDR3 coding DNA: TGTGCCAGCAGCCGACAGGGGGTGGCTATAGGCTACACCTTC. It encodes CASSRQGVAIGYTF.

The chain uses TRBV19 and TRBJ1-5, with 8 bases lining up with TRBD1. The CDR3 is 17 amino acids. CDR1 LNHDA and CDR2 SQIVND come from the germline V gene (reference sequence). The V segment lost 3 bases and the J segment 4 bases; nucleotides outside the gene matches: 11. CDR3 sequence reads: CASSITQRTGINQPQHF. The CDR3, as DNA: TGTGCCAGTAGTATCACGCAACGGACAGGGATAAATCAGCCCCAGCATTTT.